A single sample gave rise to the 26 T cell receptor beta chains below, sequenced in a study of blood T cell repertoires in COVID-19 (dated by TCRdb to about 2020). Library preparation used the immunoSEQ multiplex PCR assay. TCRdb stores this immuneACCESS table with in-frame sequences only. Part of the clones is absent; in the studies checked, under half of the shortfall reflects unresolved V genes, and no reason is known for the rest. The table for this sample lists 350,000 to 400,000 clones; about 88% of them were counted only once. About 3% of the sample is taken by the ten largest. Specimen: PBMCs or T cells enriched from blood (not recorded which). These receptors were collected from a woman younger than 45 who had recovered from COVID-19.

CDR3 sequence reads: CASTPRQGISYEQYF. The CDR3, as DNA: TGTGCCAGCACCCCGAGACAGGGGATTTCCTACGAGCAGTACTTC. The rearrangement joins TRBV28 to TRBJ2-7, with 8 bases lining up with TRBD1. CDR1 is MDHEN and CDR2 is SYDVKM in the germline V gene. The CDR3 is made up of 15 amino acids. V shed 7 bases and J 1 base; nucleotides not matched to a gene: 9.

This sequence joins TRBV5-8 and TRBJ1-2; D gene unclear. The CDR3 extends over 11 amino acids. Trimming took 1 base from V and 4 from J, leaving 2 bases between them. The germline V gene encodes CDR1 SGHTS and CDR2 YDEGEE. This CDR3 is CASSLLYGYTF. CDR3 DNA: TGTGCCAGCAGCTTGCTCTATGGCTACACCTTC.

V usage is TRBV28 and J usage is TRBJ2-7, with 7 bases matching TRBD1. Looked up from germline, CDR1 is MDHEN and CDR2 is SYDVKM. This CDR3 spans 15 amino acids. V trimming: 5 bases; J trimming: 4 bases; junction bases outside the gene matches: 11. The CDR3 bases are TGTGCCAGCAGTACACCGGGACAGACGACGTACGAGCAGTACTTC. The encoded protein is CASSTPGQTTYEQYF.

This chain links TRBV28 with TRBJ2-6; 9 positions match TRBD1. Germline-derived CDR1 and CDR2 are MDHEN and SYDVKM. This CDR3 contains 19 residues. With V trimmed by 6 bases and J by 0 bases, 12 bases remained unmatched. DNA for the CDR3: TGTGCCAGCAGCCGCAGTGAGGGACAGGGCCTCTCTGGGGCCAACGTCCTGACTTTC. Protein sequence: CASSRSEGQGLSGANVLTF.

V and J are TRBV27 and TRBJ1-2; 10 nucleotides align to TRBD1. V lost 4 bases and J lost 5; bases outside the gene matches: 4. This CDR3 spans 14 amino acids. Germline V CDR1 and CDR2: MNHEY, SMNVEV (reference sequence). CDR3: CASSYRTGGYGYTF. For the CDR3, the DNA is TGTGCCAGCAGTTACCGGACAGGGGGATATGGCTACACCTTC.

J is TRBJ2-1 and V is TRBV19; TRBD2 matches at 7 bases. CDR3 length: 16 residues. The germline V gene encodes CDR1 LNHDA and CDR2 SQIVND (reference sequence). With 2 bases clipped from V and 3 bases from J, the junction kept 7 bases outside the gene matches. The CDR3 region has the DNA TGTGCCAGTAGTATATCCCCGCCGGGGGGCTACAATGAGCAGTTCTTC. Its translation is CASSISPPGGYNEQFF.

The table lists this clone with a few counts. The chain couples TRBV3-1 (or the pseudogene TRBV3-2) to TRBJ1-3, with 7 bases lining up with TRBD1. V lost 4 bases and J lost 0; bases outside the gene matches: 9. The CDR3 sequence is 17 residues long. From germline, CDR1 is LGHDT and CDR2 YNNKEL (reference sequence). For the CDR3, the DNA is TGTGCCAGCAGCCGCCGGGGTACAGGGGTCTCTGGAAACACCATATATTTT. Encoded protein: CASSRRGTGVSGNTIYF.

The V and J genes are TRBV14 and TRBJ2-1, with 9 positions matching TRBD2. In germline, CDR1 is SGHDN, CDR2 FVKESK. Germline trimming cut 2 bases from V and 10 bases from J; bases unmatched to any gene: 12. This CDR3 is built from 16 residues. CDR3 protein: CASSQTFSGGYLEQFF. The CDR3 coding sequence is TGTGCCAGCAGCCAAACTTTTAGCGGGGGCTATTTAGAGCAGTTCTTC.

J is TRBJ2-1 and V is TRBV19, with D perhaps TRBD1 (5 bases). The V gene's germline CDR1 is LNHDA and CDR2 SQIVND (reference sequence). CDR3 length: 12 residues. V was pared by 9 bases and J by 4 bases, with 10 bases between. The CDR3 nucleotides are TGTGCCAGCAGACAGTCATACAATGAGCAGTTCTTC. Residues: CASRQSYNEQFF. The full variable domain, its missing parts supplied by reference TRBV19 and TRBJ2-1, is DGGITQSPKYLFRKEGQNVTLSCEQNLNHDAMYWYRQDPGQGLRLIYYSQIVNDFQKGDIAEGYSVSREKKESFPLTVTSAQKNPTAFYLCASRQSYNEQFFGPGTRLTVL.

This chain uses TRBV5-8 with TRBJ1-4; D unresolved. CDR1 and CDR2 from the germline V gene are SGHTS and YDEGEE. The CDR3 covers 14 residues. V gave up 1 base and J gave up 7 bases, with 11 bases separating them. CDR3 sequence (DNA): TGTGCCAGCAGCTTGATACCCGCCAGTGAAAAACTGTTTTTT. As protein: CASSLIPASEKLFF.

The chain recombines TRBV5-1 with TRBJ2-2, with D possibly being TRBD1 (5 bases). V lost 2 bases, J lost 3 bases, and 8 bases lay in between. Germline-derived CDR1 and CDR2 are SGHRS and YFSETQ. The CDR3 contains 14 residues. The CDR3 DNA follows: TGCGCCAGCAGCTTAGAAGGGGACACCGGGGAGCTGTTTTTT. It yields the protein CASSLEGDTGELFF.

CDR3 in amino acids: CASSLLTSVGRGSYEQYF. The CDR3 DNA sequence: TGCGCCAGCAGCTTGCTCACTAGCGTCGGGAGAGGGTCCTACGAGCAGTACTTC. The chain combines TRBV5-1 with TRBJ2-7; 7 bases agree with TRBD2. The CDR3 contains 18 residues. Germline CDR1 and CDR2: SGHRS and YFSETQ. The V gene end was trimmed by 1 base and the J gene end by 1 base; junction bases not matched to a gene: 14.

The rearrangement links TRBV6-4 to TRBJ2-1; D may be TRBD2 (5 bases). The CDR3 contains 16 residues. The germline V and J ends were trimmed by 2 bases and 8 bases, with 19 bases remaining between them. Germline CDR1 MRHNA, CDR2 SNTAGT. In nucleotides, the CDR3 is TGTGCCAGCAGTGACGTGGGAGACGGATCCGCCTATGAGCAGTTCTTC. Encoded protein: CASSDVGDGSAYEQFF.

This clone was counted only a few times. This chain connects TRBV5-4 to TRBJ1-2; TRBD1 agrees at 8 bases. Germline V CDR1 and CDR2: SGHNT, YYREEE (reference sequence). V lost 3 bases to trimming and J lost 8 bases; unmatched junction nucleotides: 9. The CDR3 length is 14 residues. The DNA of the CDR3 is TGTGCCAGCAGCTCTGAAGGCAGGGGGCTAGGCTACACCTTC. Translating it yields CASSSEGRGLGYTF.

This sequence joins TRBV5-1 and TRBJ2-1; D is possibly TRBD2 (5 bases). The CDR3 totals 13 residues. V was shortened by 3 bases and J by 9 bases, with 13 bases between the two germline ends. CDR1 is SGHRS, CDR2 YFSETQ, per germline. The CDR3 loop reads CASSSTLDSEQFF. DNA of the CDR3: TGCGCCAGCAGCTCGACACTAGATTCTGAGCAGTTCTTC.

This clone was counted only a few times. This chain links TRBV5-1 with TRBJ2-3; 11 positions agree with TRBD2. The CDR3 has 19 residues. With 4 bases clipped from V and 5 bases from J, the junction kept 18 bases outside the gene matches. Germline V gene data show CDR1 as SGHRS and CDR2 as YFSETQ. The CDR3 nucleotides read TGCGCCAGCAGCCCCGCTCTAGCGGGAGGAGGTGCAGTCGTAGATACGCAGTATTTT. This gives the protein CASSPALAGGGAVVDTQYF.

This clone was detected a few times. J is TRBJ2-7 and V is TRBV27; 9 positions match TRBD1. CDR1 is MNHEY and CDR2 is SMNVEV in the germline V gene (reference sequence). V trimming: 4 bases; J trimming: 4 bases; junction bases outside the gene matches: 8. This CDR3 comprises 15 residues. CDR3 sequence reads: CASSSPGTGIYEQYF. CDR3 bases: TGTGCCAGCAGTTCTCCCGGGACAGGGATTTACGAGCAGTACTTC.

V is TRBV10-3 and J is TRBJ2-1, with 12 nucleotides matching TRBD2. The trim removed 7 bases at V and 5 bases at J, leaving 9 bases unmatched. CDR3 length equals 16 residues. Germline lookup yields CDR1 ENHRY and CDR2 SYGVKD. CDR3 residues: CAITGGGTSGHNEQFF. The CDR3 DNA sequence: TGTGCCATCACCGGGGGGGGGACTAGCGGGCACAATGAGCAGTTCTTC.

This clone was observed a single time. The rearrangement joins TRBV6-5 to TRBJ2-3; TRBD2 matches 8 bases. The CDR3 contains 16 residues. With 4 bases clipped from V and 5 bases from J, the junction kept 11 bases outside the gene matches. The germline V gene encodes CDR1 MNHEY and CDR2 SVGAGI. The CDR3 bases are TGTGCCAGCAGTTCCGGGACTAGACGGATAATAGATACGCAGTATTTT. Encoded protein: CASSSGTRRIIDTQYF.

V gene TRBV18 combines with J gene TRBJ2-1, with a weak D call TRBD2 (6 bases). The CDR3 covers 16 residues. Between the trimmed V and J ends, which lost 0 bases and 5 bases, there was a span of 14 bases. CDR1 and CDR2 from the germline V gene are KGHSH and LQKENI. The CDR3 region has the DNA TGTGCCAGCTCACCACCAACGCGGGGAGGTAACAATGAGCAGTTCTTC. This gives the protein CASSPPTRGGNNEQFF.

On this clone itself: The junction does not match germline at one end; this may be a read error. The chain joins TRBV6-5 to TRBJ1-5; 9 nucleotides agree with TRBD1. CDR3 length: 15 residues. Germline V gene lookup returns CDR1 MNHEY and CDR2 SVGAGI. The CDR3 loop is CASSDSTGGDQPQHF. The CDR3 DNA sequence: TGTGCCAGCAGTGACTCGACAGGGGGGGATCAGCCCCAGCATTTT.

DNA for the CDR3: TGTGCCAGCAGCCAAGATCGTCAGCGGGGGGCCAGCTCTGGGGCCAACGTCCTGACTTTC. Translation: CASSQDRQRGASSGANVLTF. The chain links TRBV4-2 to TRBJ2-6; 9 nucleotides agree with TRBD2. The CDR3 spans 20 residues. From germline, CDR1 is LGHNA and CDR2 YNFKEQ. Trimming took 0 bases from V and 0 from J; bases not matched to a gene: 9.

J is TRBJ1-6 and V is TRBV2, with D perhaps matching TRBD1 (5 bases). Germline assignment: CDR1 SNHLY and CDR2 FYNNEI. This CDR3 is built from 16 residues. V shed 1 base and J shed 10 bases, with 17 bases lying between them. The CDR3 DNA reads TGTGCCAGCAGTGAAGAACGGGCAGGGATGGGCTCACCCCTCCACTTT. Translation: CASSEERAGMGSPLHF. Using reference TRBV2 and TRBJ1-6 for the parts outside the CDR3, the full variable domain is EPEVTQTPSHQVTQMGQEVILRCVPISNHLYFYWYRQILGQKVEFLVSFYNNEISEKSEIFDDQFSVERPDGSNFTLKIRSTKLEDSAMYFCASSEERAGMGSPLHFGNGTRLTVT.

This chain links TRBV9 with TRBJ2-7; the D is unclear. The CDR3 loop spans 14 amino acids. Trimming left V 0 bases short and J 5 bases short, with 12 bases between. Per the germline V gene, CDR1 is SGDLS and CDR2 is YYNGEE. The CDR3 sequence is CASSVALYSDEQYF. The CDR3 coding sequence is TGTGCCAGCAGCGTAGCTCTATATAGTGACGAGCAGTACTTC.

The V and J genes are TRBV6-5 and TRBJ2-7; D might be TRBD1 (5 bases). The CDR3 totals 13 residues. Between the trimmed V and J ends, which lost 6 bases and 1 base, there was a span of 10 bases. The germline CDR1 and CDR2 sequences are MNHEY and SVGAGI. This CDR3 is CASSPQGSYEQYF. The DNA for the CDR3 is TGTGCCAGCAGCCCCCAGGGATCCTACGAGCAGTACTTC.

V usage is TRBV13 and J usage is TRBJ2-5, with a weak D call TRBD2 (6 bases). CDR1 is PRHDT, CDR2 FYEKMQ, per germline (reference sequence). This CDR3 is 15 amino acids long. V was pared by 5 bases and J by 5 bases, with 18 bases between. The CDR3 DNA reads TGTGCCAGCAGCCAGGGAGGAAATGGGTGGGAGACCCAGTACTTC. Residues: CASSQGGNGWETQYF.